This T cell receptor beta chain was documented in a study of control samples from healthy donors and cancer patients. In this sample, this clone turned up a few times. Libraries were prepared by immunoSEQ multiplex PCR; TCRdb keeps only in-frame clonotypes and omits some of them. The table records around 51,000 clones, about nine tenths of them present only once. CDR1 LGHNA and CDR2 YNFKEQ come from the germline V gene. Trimming cost V 1 base and J 3 bases, with 13 bases left between them. The CDR3 spans 17 residues. The TCR was taken from a man in his fifties with head and neck cancer. Sequencing used PBMCs. The rearrangement uses TRBV4-2 and TRBJ1-6, with D possibly matching TRBD1 (5 bases). The CDR3 is CASSQVSGDVYNSPLHF. CDR3 DNA sequence: TGTGCCAGCAGCCAAGTATCGGGGGACGTCTATAATTCACCCCTCCACTTT.